A selection of T cell receptor beta chains follows, all from one sample in a study of early T cells in non-severe SARS-CoV-2 infection. Using its own MiXCR run on the 5' RACE reads, TCRdb lists one record per CDR3 protein. The sample includes approximately 62,000 distinct CDR3 sequences, roughly an eighth of them seen just once. What was sequenced was whole blood. These receptors all come from an adult who was a healthcare worker with PCR-confirmed SARS-CoV-2 infection or an uninfected control (not recorded which). Both conserved end residues are part of each CDR3. The D gene is left open where the match is weak. Expanded clones are given a class, and other clones once, few, many or no size at all.

d_call j_call v_call clone_size cdr3_nt cdr3_aa
TRBD2 TRBJ2-7 TRBV20-1 - TGCAGTGCTAGAACACCGGGAGGAGCGAATTACGAGCAGTACTTC CSARTPGGANYEQYF
TRBD2 TRBJ2-1 TRBV7-9 many TGTGCCAGCAGCCCTAGGGTGTCTAGCGGGGGCTTTCGCAATGAGCAGTTCTTC CASSPRVSSGGFRNEQFF
- TRBJ1-4 TRBV3-1 many TGTGCCAGCAGCCAAGGAGGGGCTAATGAAAAACTGTTTTTT CASSQGGANEKLFF
TRBD1 TRBJ1-1 TRBV20-1 few TGCAGTGCCCCGCGACAGGGGGCAACTGAAGCTTTCTTT CSAPRQGATEAFF
- TRBJ2-7 TRBV23-1 few TGCGCCCCCCGCATGAGCTACGAGCAGTACTTC CAPRMSYEQYF
- TRBJ1-1 TRBV20-1 - TGCAGTGCTAGTTTCACTGAAGCTTTCTTT CSASFTEAFF
TRBD1 TRBJ2-5 TRBV29-1 - TGCAGCGTTGAAGATGCGGGACAGGGGGCAGAGACCCAGTACTTC CSVEDAGQGAETQYF
TRBD2 TRBJ2-1 TRBV2 few TGTGCCAGCAGTCTCTTACTAGCGGGGGGGTACTACAATGAGCAGTTCTTC CASSLLLAGGYYNEQFF
- TRBJ2-3 TRBV21-1 many TGTGCCAGCAGGAGACAGGGGGGCGCCACAGATACGCAGTATTTT CASRRQGGATDTQYF
- TRBJ2-7 TRBV28 - TGTGCCAGCACCAACAGAAGAGGGTTAGTTTCCCACGAGCAGTACTTC CASTNRRGLVSHEQYF
- TRBJ1-1 TRBV10-1 many TGCGCCAGCAGTGAGTCTAATAGTCGGAAAGCTTTCTTT CASSESNSRKAFF
TRBD2 TRBJ2-5 TRBV11-2 - TGTGCCAGCAGCCCCCGGACTAGCGGGGGTCAAGAGACCCAGCACTTC CASSPRTSGGQETQHF
- TRBJ1-4 TRBV5-1 many TGCGCCAGCAGCTTGACCCTGAATGAAAAACTGTTTTTT CASSLTLNEKLFF
- TRBJ1-1 TRBV18 many TGTGCCAGCTCCCAGGGACTTGCGGTCACTGAAGCTTTCTTT CASSQGLAVTEAFF
- TRBJ1-1 TRBV6-5 few TGTGCCAGCAGGGTTTCTCGGACAACTAACACTGAAGCTTTCTTT CASRVSRTTNTEAFF
TRBD1 TRBJ1-2 TRBV19 - TGTGCCAGTAGTTGGACAGGGGGCGATGGCTACACCTTC CASSWTGGDGYTF
- TRBJ1-6 TRBV9 - TGTGCCAGCAGCCAAGCGGGGTTTAATTCACCCCTCCACTTT CASSQAGFNSPLHF